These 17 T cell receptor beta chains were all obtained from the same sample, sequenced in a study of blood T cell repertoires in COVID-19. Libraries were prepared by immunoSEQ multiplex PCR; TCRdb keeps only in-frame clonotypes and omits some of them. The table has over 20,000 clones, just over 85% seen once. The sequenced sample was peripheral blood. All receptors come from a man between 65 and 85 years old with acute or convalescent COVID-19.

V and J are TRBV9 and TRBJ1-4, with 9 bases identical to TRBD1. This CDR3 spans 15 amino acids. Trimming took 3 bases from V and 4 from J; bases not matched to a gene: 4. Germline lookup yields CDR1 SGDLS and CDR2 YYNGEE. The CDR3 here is CASSGDRDFNEKLFF. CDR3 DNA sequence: TGTGCCAGCAGCGGGGACAGGGACTTTAATGAAAAACTGTTTTTT.

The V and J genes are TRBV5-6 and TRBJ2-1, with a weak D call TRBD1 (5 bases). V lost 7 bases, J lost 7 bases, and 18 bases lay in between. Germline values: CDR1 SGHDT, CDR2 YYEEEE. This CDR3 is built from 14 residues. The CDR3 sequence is CASSEVRKGNEQFF. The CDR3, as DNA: TGTGCCAGCTCCGAAGTCCGGAAGGGGAATGAGCAGTTCTTC.

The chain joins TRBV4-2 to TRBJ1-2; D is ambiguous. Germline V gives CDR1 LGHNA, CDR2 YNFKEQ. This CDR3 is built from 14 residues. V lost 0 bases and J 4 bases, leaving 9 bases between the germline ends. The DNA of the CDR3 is TGTGCCAGCAGCCAAGATCGGTCGTCCTATGGCTACACCTTC. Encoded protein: CASSQDRSSYGYTF.

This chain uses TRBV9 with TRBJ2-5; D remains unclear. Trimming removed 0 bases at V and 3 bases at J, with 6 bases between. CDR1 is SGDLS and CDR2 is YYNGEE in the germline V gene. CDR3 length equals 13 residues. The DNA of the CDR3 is TGTGCCAGCAGCGTAGCCGCAGAAGAGACCCAGTACTTC. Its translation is CASSVAAEETQYF.

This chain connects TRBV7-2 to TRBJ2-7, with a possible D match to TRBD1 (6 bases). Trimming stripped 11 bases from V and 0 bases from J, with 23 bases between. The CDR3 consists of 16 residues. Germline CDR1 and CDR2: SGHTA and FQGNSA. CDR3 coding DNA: TGTGCCGGCGGGCCTGGGGGCGGCCTGAGCTCCTACGAGCAGTACTTC. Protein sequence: CAGGPGGGLSSYEQYF.

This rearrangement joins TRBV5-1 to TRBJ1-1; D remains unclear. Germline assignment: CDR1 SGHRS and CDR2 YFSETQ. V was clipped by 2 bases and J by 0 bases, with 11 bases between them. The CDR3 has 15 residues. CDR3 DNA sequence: TGCGCCAGCAGCTTTCGGGGATCTCTGAACACTGAAGCTTTCTTT. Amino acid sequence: CASSFRGSLNTEAFF.

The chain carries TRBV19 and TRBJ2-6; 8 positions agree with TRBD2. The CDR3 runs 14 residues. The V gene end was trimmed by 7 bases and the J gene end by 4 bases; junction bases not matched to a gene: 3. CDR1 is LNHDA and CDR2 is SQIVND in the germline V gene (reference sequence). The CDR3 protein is CASIAGTGANVLTF. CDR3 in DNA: TGTGCCAGTATAGCGGGGACCGGGGCCAACGTCCTGACTTTC.

CDR3 in DNA: TGTGCCAGCTCACCGCGGAGTAGCTCCTACGAGCAGTACTTC. Translation: CASSPRSSSYEQYF. The chain is built from TRBV18 and TRBJ2-7; D is uncertain. The CDR3 is 14 amino acids. V was shortened by 3 bases and J by 0 bases, with 9 bases between the two germline ends. Germline V gene sequence: CDR1 KGHSH, CDR2 LQKENI.

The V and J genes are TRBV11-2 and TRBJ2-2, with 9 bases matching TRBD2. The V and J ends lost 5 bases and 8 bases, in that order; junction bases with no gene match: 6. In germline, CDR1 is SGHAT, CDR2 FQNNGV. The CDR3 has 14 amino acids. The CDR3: CASSTLAGAGELFF. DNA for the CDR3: TGTGCCAGCAGCACGTTAGCGGGAGCAGGGGAGCTGTTTTTT.

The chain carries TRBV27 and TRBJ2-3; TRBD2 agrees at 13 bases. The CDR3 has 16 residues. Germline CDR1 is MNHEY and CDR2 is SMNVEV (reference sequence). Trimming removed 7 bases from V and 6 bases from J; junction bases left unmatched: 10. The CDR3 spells CASNPRLAGGGDTQYF. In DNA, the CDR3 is TGTGCCAGCAACCCACGACTAGCGGGAGGCGGGGATACGCAGTATTTT.

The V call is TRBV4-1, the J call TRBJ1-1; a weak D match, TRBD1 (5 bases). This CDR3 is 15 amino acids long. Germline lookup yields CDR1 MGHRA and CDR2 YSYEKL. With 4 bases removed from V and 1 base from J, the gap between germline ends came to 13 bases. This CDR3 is CASSLPGNRNTEAFF. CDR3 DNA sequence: TGCGCCAGCAGCCTTCCAGGGAACCGGAACACTGAAGCTTTCTTT.

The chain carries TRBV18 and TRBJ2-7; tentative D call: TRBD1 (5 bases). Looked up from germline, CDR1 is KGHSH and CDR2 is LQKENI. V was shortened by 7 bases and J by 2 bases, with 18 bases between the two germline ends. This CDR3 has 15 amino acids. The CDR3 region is CASLPGQGRPYEQYF. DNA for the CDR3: TGTGCCAGCTTACCCGGCCAGGGCCGGCCCTACGAGCAGTACTTC.

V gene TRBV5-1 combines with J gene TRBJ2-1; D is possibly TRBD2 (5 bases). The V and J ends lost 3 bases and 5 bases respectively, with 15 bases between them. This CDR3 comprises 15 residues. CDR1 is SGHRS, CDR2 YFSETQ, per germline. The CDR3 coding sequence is TGCGCCAGCAGCTCGTTAAGGGTGAGGGACAATGAGCAGTTCTTC. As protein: CASSSLRVRDNEQFF.

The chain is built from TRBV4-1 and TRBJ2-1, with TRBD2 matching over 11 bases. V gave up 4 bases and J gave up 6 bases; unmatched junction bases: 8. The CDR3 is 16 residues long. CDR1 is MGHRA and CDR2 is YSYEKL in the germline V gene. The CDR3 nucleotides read TGCGCCAGCAGCCGTAGTTCTAGCGGGAGGACCAATGAGCAGTTCTTC. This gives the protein CASSRSSSGRTNEQFF.

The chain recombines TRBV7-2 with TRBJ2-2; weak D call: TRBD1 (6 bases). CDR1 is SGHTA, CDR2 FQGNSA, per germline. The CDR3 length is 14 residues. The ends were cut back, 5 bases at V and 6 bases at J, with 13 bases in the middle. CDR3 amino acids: CASSINQGPGELFF. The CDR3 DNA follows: TGTGCCAGCAGCATAAACCAGGGGCCCGGGGAGCTGTTTTTT. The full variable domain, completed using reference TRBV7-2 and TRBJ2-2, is GAGVSQSPSNKVTEKGKDVELRCDPISGHTALYWYRQSLGQGLEFLIYFQGNSAPDKSGLPSDRFSAERTGGSVSTLTIQRTQQEDSAVYLCASSINQGPGELFFGEGSRLTVL.

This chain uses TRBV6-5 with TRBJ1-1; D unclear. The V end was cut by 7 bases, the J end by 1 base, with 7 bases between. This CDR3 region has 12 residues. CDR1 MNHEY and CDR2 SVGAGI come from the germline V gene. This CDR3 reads CASTSGNTEAFF. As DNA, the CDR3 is TGTGCCAGCACTTCGGGGAACACTGAAGCTTTCTTT.

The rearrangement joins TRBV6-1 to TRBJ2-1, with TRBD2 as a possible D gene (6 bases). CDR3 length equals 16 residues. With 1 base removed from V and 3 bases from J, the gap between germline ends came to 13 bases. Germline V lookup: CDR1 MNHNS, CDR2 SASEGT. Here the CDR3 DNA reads TGTGCCAGCAGTGAAGGTGAAGCGGGCGTCTACAATGAGCAGTTCTTC. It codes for CASSEGEAGVYNEQFF.